One TCR beta chain is described in this entry. Its target is unknown. This entry is derived from a study of T cell responses to AZD1222 COVID-19 vaccine. Study-level results: Sampling captured repertoires only after the peak T cell response.

Germline CDR1 is MDHEN and CDR2 is SYDVKM. CDR3 length: 18 amino acids. Trimming cost V 5 bases and J 1 base; bases outside gene matches: 8. Sequenced by immunoSEQ multiplex PCR; TCRdb stores in-frame clones only, minus some. The top ten clones hold roughly 21% of a sample with more than 85,000 clones, 70% to 80% of them seen once. The input for sequencing was peripheral blood, taken on day 0 of AZD1222 vaccination. The TCR originated in an adult in good health. The chain joins TRBV28 to TRBJ2-2; 12 bases match TRBD1. The CDR3 loop is CASSLGTGGGRNTGELFF. The DNA of the CDR3 is TGTGCCAGCAGTCTGGGGACAGGGGGCGGGAGGAACACCGGGGAGCTGTTTTTT. Full variable domain (missing parts from reference TRBV28 and TRBJ2-2): DVKVTQSSRYLVKRTGEKVFLECVQDMDHENMFWYRQDPGLGLRLIYFSYDVKMKEKGDIPEGYSVSREKKERFSLILESASTNQTSMYLCASSLGTGGGRNTGELFFGEGSRLTVL.